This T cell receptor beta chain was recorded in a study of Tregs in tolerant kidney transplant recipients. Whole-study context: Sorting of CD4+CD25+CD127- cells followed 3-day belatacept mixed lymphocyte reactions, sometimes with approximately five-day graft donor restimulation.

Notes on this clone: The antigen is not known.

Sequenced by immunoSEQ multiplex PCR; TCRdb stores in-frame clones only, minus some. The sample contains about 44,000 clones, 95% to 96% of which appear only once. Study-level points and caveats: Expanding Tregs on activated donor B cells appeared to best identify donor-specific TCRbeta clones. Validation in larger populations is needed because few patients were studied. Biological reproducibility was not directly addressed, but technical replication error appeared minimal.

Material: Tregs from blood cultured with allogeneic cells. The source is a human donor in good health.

The CDR3 DNA reads as TGTGCCAGCCGGAAAGGGGGAACAGTCTTCGTCCGTGGGCAGTACTTC. The encoded protein is CASRKGGTVFVRGQYF. The chain employs TRBV21-1 and TRBJ2-7. TRBV21-1 is a pseudogene segment. The CDR3 contains 16 residues.